This entry describes one T cell receptor beta chain. Its antigen is undetermined. The data stem from a study of CD8+ T cells in alopecia areata. Study-level points and caveats: Lesional scalp displayed greater clonality than normal scalp, most notably in alopecia totalis/universalis. Scalp sequencing also captures normal skin's resident alphabeta T cells.

The CDR3 runs to 13 residues. With 7 bases clipped from V and 4 bases from J, the junction kept 7 bases outside the gene matches. Per the germline V gene, CDR1 is GTSNPN and CDR2 is SVGIG (reference sequence). In each case, RNA was isolated and then reverse transcribed into cDNA as the sequencing template. TCRdb's copy holds only in-frame clones and misses some; the assay was immunoSEQ multiplex PCR. This table has 140,000 or so clones, approximately 65% appearing once. Sorting of CD4+ and CD8+ T cells was performed on PBMCs. The chain joins TRBV30 to TRBJ1-2; 9 bases fit TRBD1. The TCR was taken from a human donor in good health. The sequencing sample was made of CD8+ T cells sorted from blood. Here the CDR3 reads CASETGGRYGYTF. CDR3 coding DNA: TGTGCCTCCGAAACAGGGGGCCGCTATGGCTACACCTTC.